The rows below give T cell receptor beta chains drawn from one sample of a study of blood T cell repertoires in COVID-19. Libraries were prepared by immunoSEQ multiplex PCR; TCRdb keeps only in-frame clonotypes and omits some of them. The sample records fewer than 60,000 clones, 80% to 90% being singletons. Material for sequencing was peripheral blood. The receptors here all came from a human donor with active COVID-19. The donor label of this sample is uncertain. The CDR3 runs from the conserved cysteine through the conserved F or W. Rows may omit the clone size; those that give it use once, few, many or a size class.

J gene: TRBJ1-6; V gene: TRBV10-1; clone size: NA; CDR3 protein: CASSDRVDSPLHF
J gene: TRBJ1-5; V gene: TRBV6-5; clone size: NA; CDR3 protein: CASKIPGTFNQPQHF
J gene: TRBJ1-1; V gene: TRBV5-4; clone size: NA; CDR3 protein: CASSFPREGNTEAFF
J gene: TRBJ1-2; V gene: TRBV19; clone size: NA; CDR3 protein: CASSIPGTAHGYTF
J gene: TRBJ1-1; V gene: TRBV2; clone size: NA; CDR3 protein: CASSQGIWTEAFF
J gene: TRBJ2-3; V gene: TRBV6-5; clone size: NA; CDR3 protein: CPLDGTSVNTDTQYF
J gene: TRBJ2-7; V gene: TRBV3-1/TRBV3-2; clone size: once; CDR3 protein: CASSQRTGEQYF
J gene: TRBJ2-7; V gene: TRBV4-1; clone size: once; CDR3 protein: CASSQSTGGSYEQYF
J gene: TRBJ1-5; V gene: TRBV5-8; clone size: NA; CDR3 protein: CASSPGTGLNQPQHF
J gene: TRBJ2-3; V gene: TRBV5-1; clone size: NA; CDR3 protein: CASSSQGTPTDTQYF
J gene: TRBJ2-7; V gene: TRBV6-5; clone size: NA; CDR3 protein: CASSFQGRAYEQYF
J gene: TRBJ1-1; V gene: TRBV7-9; clone size: NA; CDR3 protein: CASSLGAIGTEAFF
J gene: TRBJ2-3; V gene: TRBV29-1; clone size: NA; CDR3 protein: CSVVRDGRGVTSTDTQYF
J gene: TRBJ2-1; V gene: TRBV19; clone size: NA; CDR3 protein: CASSINKGAEQFF
J gene: TRBJ1-2; V gene: TRBV5-1; clone size: NA; CDR3 protein: CASSFGGNYGYTF
J gene: TRBJ2-5; V gene: TRBV11-3; clone size: NA; CDR3 protein: CASSLRGETQYF
J gene: TRBJ2-5; V gene: TRBV29-1; clone size: NA; CDR3 protein: CSVVGGGETQYF
J gene: TRBJ2-2; V gene: TRBV30; clone size: NA; CDR3 protein: CAWTSGLAGNTGELFF
J gene: TRBJ2-7; V gene: TRBV15; clone size: NA; CDR3 protein: CATSRTEVVYEQYF
J gene: TRBJ1-2; V gene: TRBV11-3; clone size: NA; CDR3 protein: CASSLGAAEGINYGYTF
J gene: TRBJ2-2; V gene: TRBV27; clone size: NA; CDR3 protein: CASSLTLAGGTGELFF
J gene: TRBJ2-7; V gene: TRBV28; clone size: NA; CDR3 protein: CASTRSEGSSYEQYF
J gene: TRBJ2-1; V gene: TRBV5-1; clone size: NA; CDR3 protein: CASSRRSELSYNEQFF
J gene: TRBJ2-5; V gene: TRBV2; clone size: NA; CDR3 protein: CASKREHPIQETQYF
J gene: TRBJ1-5; V gene: TRBV27; clone size: NA; CDR3 protein: CASSPRTGAVTQPQHF
J gene: TRBJ1-1; V gene: TRBV19; clone size: NA; CDR3 protein: CASSIQENTEAFF
J gene: TRBJ2-7; V gene: TRBV5-1; clone size: NA; CDR3 protein: CASSPQTAKSTYEQYF
J gene: TRBJ2-2; V gene: TRBV7-2; clone size: NA; CDR3 protein: CASSFRLAGDTGELFF
J gene: TRBJ2-1; V gene: TRBV5-6; clone size: NA; CDR3 protein: CASSPIGSGTTYNEQFF
J gene: TRBJ1-2; V gene: TRBV20-1; clone size: NA; CDR3 protein: CSASSQGSWWVDGYTF
J gene: TRBJ1-5; V gene: TRBV5-8; clone size: NA; CDR3 protein: CASSHRSTQPQHF
J gene: TRBJ2-7; V gene: TRBV10-3; clone size: once; CDR3 protein: CAIRDPGGAGEQYF
J gene: TRBJ2-4; V gene: TRBV4-3; clone size: NA; CDR3 protein: CASSQDRTGKNIQYF
J gene: TRBJ1-1; V gene: TRBV19; clone size: NA; CDR3 protein: CASLSLTGGQFNGAFF
J gene: TRBJ1-4; V gene: TRBV2; clone size: NA; CDR3 protein: CASRRATNEKLFF
J gene: TRBJ2-1; V gene: TRBV6-5; clone size: NA; CDR3 protein: CASSYSMRDGHNEQFF
J gene: TRBJ2-3; V gene: TRBV5-4; clone size: NA; CDR3 protein: CASSSDRVGTDTQYF
J gene: TRBJ2-7; V gene: TRBV6-2/TRBV6-3; clone size: NA; CDR3 protein: CASSQQGSSYEQYF
J gene: TRBJ2-7; V gene: TRBV15; clone size: NA; CDR3 protein: CATSRKQGNEQYF